This record concerns one T cell receptor beta chain sequence. The record originates from a study of blood T cell repertoires in COVID-19. Turning to the study itself: Whether acute or convalescent, the COVID-19 samples came from the United States, Italy and Spain.

V was trimmed by 3 bases and J by 4 bases, leaving 12 bases between them. The V gene's germline CDR1 is ENHRY and CDR2 SYGVKD. The CDR3 loop spans 14 amino acids. Original data processing: Amplification of reference gene primers provided the estimated nucleated cell counts. Sequencing used immunoSEQ multiplex PCR; TCRdb keeps in-frame clones, though not all of them. V and J calls and clone size are as listed in that table; D and trimming were resolved from the DNA. In the table there are about 130,000 clones, about 90% of which are singletons. Seattle cases were enrolled at active infection and followed longitudinally.

This TCR was sampled from a man aged 45 to 65 with COVID-19, enrolled during active disease. V and J are TRBV10-3 and TRBJ1-1; D ambiguous. Material for sequencing was peripheral blood. The CDR3 DNA follows: TGTGCCATCAGTGACCCGCGGAGAAGCACTGAAGCTTTCTTT. Amino acid sequence: CAISDPRRSTEAFF.